This T cell receptor beta chain was sequenced in a study of OX40 agonist ivuxolimab in advanced cancers. Across the study: Those enrolled were approximately 83% male, with a mean age of 60 years and ages from roughly 20 to 85. Three patients, one with hepatocellular carcinoma and two with cutaneous melanoma, achieved partial responses.

The protocol was immunoSEQ multiplex PCR, while the TCRdb copy is restricted to in-frame clones and leaves out a portion. The repertoire holds around 48,000 clones, with approximately 84% as singletons. The CDR3 loop spans 12 amino acids. Germline loops: CDR1 LGHNA, CDR2 YSLEER. V was shortened by 8 bases and J by 6 bases, with 8 bases between the two germline ends. This sample comprised CD4+ or CD8+ T cells sorted from blood, obtained in a trial of the OX40 agonist ivuxolimab. The chain links TRBV4-3 to TRBJ1-6; no clear D gene. The sequence was obtained from an adult with an advanced solid tumor such as melanoma, head and neck, liver or kidney cancer. DNA for the CDR3: TGCGCCAGCGGACGAAGTAATTCACCCCTCCACTTT. It encodes CASGRSNSPLHF.